What follows are 2 T cell receptor beta chains derived from one specimen sequenced in a study of T cell clonotyping in hematopoietic cell transplantation. This table comes from immunoSEQ multiplex PCR, and its TCRdb copy is limited to in-frame clones, with some not included. The sample holds about 12,000 clones, under 75% seen once. The source was peripheral blood mononuclear cells, collected 180 days after allogeneic stem cell transplant. The source is a male patient in his sixties or seventies who had an allogeneic stem cell transplant from an unrelated donor, so the T cells may come from the graft donor. Some clones in this sample may be carry-over from other donors' samples.

The rearrangement joins TRBV5-1 to TRBJ2-5; D unresolved. CDR1 is SGHRS, CDR2 YFSETQ, per germline. This CDR3 contains 13 residues. Deletions cut 0 bases from V and 3 bases from J, with 6 bases between. CDR3 sequence: CASSLGAEETQYF. CDR3 DNA: TGCGCCAGCAGCTTGGGGGCAGAAGAGACCCAGTACTTC.

The V gene is TRBV27, the J gene TRBJ2-3; D unclear. Looked up from germline, CDR1 is MNHEY and CDR2 is SMNVEV (reference sequence). CDR3 length: 14 residues. V dropped 0 bases and J dropped 6 bases, with 10 bases sitting between them. This CDR3 is CASSLSGVEDTQYF. The CDR3 DNA reads TGTGCCAGCAGTTTATCGGGCGTGGAGGATACGCAGTATTTT.